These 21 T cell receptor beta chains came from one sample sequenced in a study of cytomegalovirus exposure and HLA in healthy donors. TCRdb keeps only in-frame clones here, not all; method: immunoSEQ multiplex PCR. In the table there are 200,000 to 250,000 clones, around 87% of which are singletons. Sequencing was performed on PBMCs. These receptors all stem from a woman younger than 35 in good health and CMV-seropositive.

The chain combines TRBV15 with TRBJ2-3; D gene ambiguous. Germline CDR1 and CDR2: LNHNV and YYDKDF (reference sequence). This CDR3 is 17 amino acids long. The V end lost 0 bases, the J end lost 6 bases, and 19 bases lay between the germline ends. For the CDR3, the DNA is TGTGCCACCAGCAGAGATATTGAGCCGCCGGAGAGGGATACGCAGTATTTT. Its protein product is CATSRDIEPPERDTQYF. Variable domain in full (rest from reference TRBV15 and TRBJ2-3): DAMVIQNPRYQVTQFGKPVTLSCSQTLNHNVMYWYQQKSSQAPKLLFHYYDKDFNNEADTPDNFQSRRPNTSFCFLDIRSPGLGDTAMYLCATSRDIEPPERDTQYFGPGTRLTVL.

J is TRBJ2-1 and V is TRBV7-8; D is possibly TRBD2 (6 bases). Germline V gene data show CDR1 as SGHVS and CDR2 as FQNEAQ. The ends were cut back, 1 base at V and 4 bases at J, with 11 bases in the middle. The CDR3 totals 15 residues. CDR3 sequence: CASSLGTNEYNEQFF. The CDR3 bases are TGTGCCAGCAGCTTAGGGACTAACGAATACAATGAGCAGTTCTTC.

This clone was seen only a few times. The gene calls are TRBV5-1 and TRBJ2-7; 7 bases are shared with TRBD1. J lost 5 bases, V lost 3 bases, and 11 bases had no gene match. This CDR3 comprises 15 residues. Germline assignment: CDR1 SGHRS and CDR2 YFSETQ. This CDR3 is CASSSNPGQIHEQYF. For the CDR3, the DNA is TGCGCCAGCAGCTCGAACCCGGGACAGATCCACGAGCAGTACTTC.

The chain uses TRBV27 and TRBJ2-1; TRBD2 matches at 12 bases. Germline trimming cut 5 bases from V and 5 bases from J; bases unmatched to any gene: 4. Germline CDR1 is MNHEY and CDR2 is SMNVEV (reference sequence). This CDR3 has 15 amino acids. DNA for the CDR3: TGTGCCAGCAGTCTTACTAGCGGGGGGCACAATGAGCAGTTCTTC. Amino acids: CASSLTSGGHNEQFF.

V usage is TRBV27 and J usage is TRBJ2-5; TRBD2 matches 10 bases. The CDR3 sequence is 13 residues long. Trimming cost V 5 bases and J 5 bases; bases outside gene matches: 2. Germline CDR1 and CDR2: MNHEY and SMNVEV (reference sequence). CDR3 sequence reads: CASSLSGRETQYF. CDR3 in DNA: TGTGCCAGCAGTCTTAGCGGGAGGGAGACCCAGTACTTC.

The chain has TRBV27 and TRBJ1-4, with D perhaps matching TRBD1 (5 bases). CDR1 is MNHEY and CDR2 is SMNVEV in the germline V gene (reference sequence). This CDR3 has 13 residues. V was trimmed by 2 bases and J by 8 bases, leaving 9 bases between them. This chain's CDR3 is CASSLIGGEKLFF. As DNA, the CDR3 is TGTGCCAGCAGTTTAATTGGGGGGGAAAAACTGTTTTTT.

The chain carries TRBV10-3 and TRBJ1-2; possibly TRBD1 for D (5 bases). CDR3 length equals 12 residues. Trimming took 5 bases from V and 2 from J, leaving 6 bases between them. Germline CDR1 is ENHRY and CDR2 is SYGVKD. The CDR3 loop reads CAISRQNYGYTF. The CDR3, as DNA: TGTGCCATCAGTCGACAGAACTATGGCTACACCTTC.

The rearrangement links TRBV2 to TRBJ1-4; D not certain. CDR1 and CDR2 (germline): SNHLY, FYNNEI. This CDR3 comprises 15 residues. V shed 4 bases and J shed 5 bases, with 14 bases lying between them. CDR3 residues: CASSANRATNEKLFF. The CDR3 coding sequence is TGTGCCAGCAGTGCCAACAGAGCCACGAATGAAAAACTGTTTTTT.

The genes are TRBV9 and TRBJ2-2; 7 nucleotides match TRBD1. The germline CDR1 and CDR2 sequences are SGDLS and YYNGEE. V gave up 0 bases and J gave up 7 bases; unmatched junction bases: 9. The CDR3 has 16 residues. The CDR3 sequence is CASSVGEGGGNGELFF. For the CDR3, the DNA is TGTGCCAGCAGCGTAGGCGAAGGGGGCGGAAACGGGGAGCTGTTTTTT.

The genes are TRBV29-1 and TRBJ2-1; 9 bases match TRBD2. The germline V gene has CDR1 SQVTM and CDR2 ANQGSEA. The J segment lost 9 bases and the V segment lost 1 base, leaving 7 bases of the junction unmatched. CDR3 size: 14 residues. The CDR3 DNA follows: TGCAGCGTTGAAGGAGGTAGCGGGAGAGGTGAGCAGTTCTTC. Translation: CSVEGGSGRGEQFF.

CDR3 amino acids: CASSPGLAGTTGELFF. As DNA, the CDR3 is TGCGCCAGCAGCCCCGGACTAGCGGGAACCACCGGGGAGCTGTTTTTT. The chain employs TRBV5-1 and TRBJ2-2; 12 nucleotides line up with TRBD2. CDR1 and CDR2 from the germline V gene are SGHRS and YFSETQ. The CDR3 extends over 16 amino acids. J gave up 4 bases and V 4 bases, and 5 bases lay outside the gene matches.

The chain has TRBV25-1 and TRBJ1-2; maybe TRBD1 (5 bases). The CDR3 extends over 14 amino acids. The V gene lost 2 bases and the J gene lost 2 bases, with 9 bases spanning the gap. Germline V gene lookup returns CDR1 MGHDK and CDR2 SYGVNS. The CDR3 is CASSEMGGNYGYTF. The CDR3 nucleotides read TGTGCCAGCAGTGAAATGGGGGGGAACTATGGCTACACCTTC.

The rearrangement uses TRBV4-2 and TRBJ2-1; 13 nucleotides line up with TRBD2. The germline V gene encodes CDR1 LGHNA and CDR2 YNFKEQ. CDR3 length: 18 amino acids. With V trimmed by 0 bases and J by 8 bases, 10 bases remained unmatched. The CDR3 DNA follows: TGTGCCAGCAGCCAAGAAGTTGCGGGACTAGCGGGATCCGATGAGCAGTTCTTC. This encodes CASSQEVAGLAGSDEQFF.

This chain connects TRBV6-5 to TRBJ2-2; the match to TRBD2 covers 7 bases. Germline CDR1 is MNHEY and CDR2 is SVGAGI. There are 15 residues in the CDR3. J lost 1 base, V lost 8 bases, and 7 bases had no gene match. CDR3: CASREEVLNTGELFF. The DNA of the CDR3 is TGTGCCAGCCGGGAGGAGGTCTTGAACACCGGGGAGCTGTTTTTT.

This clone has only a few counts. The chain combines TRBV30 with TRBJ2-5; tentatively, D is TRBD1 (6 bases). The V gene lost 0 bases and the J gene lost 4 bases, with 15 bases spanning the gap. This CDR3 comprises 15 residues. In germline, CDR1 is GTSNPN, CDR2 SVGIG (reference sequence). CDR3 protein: CAWSVRSTRGETQYF. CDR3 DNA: TGTGCCTGGAGTGTACGGTCGACCAGGGGAGAGACCCAGTACTTC. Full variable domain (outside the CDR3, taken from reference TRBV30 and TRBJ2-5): SQTIHQWPATLVQPVGSPLSLECTVEGTSNPNLYWYRQAAGRGLQLLFYSVGIGQISSEVPQNLSASRPQDRQFILSSKKLLLSDSGFYLCAWSVRSTRGETQYFGPGTRLLVL.

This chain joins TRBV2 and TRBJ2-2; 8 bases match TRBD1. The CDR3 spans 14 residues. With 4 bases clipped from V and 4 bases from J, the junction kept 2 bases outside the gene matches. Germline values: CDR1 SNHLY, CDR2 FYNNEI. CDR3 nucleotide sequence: TGTGCCAGCAGTGGTCAGGGGGCCACCGGGGAGCTGTTTTTT. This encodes CASSGQGATGELFF.

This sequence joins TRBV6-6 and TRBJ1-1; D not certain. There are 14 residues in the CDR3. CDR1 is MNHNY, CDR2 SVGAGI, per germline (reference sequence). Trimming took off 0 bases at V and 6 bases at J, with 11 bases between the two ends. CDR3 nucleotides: TGTGCCAGCAGTTACTCTGCGGGTCGGCCTGAAGCTTTCTTT. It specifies CASSYSAGRPEAFF.

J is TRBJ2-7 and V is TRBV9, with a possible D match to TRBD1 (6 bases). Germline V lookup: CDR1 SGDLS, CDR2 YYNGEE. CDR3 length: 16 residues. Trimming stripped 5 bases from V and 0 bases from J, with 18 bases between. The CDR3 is CASSPLMRDTSYEQYF. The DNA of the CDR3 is TGTGCCAGCAGTCCCCTTATGAGGGACACCTCCTACGAGCAGTACTTC.

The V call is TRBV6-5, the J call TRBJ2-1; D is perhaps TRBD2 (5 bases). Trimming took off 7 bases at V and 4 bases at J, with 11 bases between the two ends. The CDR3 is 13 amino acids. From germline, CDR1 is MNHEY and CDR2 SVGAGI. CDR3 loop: CASKTGIYNEQFF. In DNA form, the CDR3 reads TGTGCCAGCAAGACGGGGATTTACAATGAGCAGTTCTTC.

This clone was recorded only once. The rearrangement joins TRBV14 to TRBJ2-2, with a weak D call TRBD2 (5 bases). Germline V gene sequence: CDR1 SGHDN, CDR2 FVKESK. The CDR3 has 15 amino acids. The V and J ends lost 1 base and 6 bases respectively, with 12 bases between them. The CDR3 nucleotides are TGTGCCAGCAGCCAAGTACGTTGGCGGGCCGGGGAGCTGTTTTTT. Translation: CASSQVRWRAGELFF.

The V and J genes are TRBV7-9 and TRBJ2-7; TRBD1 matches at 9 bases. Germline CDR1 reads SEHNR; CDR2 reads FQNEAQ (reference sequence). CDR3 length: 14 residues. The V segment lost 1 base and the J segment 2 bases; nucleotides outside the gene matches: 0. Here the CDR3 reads CASSLGQGAYEQYF. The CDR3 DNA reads TGTGCCAGCAGCTTAGGACAGGGGGCCTACGAGCAGTACTTC.